This TCR beta chain stems from a study of shared clonotypes between healthy human individuals (dated by TCRdb to 2018 to 2020). As for the study more broadly: The cohort included three men and a couple of women between 18 and 49 years of age. For each donor, CD4 naive and CD4 memory were each given three plates, CD8 naive was given two plates, and CD8 memory was given one plate. To estimate repertoire size and how much clonotype sharing occurs between individuals, the study deeply sequenced the blood TCR repertoires of a handful of healthy adults. To increase sequencing depth and limit assay-specific biases, different laboratories used diverse techniques to prepare libraries and sequence TCR repertoires. Leukapheresis yielded between about 0.85 and 10 billion PBMCs per donor. Beyond this particular receptor, the publication reports: Rarefaction of sorted-subset datasets indicated incomplete sequencing despite the large sequencing depth. When several donors were compared, the shared fraction of clonotypes was about 5.2% for naive CD4, 3.5% to 4% for naive CD8, 2.3% for memory CD4, and around 0.37% for memory CD8. Pairwise subsampling indicated that sequencing depth was expected to affect the degree of clonotype sharing among donors. Because the study included only a small number of donors, the genetic and exposure-history diversity represented was limited. Compared with non-shared clonotypes, clonotypes shared by all four sorted-subset donors had higher generation probabilities. Sampling was restricted to blood, and TCR repertoires in tissue are likely to differ from TCR repertoires in blood. Larger estimated clonotype richness was generally found for naive subsets than for memory subsets.

The donors were healthy, HIV-negative adults with no recently reported acute infections or vaccinations. Only Caucasian adults living in Nashville, Tennessee, USA were represented among the donors. Magnetic negative selection was used to enrich CD4+ T cells, after which naive cells were positively selected on CD45RA and the negative fraction became the memory subset. Blood was collected by leukapheresis, and PBMCs were isolated by Ficoll-Histopaque density gradient centrifugation and then cryopreserved in liquid nitrogen vapor phase. Purity and quantity of every magnetically sorted T cell population were checked by analytical flow cytometry. From each sorted fraction, genomic DNA was isolated and quantified by UV absorbance on a Nanodrop 2000c. Using the deep immunoSEQ assay, TCR CDR3 regions were amplified from genomic DNA by multiplex PCR. Extracted genomic DNA from each cell subset was spread evenly across all wells of several immunoSEQ 96-well plates, with each plate serving as a replicate. For sorted subsets, each replicate PCR was loaded with around 220 ng genomic DNA, equivalent to approximately 27,000 T cell genomes. Purified libraries were quantified with a Qubit 3.0 fluorometer, sized on a Bioanalyzer 2100, and re-quantified with the KAPA Library Quantification kit. A separate single-read 150-cycle Illumina NextSeq 550 flow cell was used to sequence each immunoSEQ 96-well plate. In the source study's methods: The immunoSEQ output contained only junctional sequences without quality scores, so filtering could not match that applied to full-length reads. Sequences were annotated with PyIR, a Python wrapper for IgBLAST v1.9, and V/J genes and CDR3 were assigned using IMGT germline references. Reads were filtered out if the reads had weak V/J assignments (E-value above 1e-6), no CDR3, stop codons, out-of-frame junctions, or ambiguous translated residues. V3J clonotypes were defined as sequences sharing an identical inferred V gene, J gene, and CDR3 amino acid sequence. The percentage overlap between two repertoires was calculated by dividing the number of shared unique clonotypes by the size of the smaller repertoire. Repertoire richness was assessed with RTK rarefaction, the Chao1 estimator, and Recon v2.1 estimates of unobserved clonotypes. For all TCRbeta clonotypes obtained by the gDNA method from a handful of donors, generation probabilities were computed with OLGA. TCRdb carries this immuneACCESS record with in-frame sequences only. Its versions omit some clonotypes, under half of them owing to an unresolved V gene in the studies checked, with the rest unexplained. That table supplies the V and J calls and clone size; D and trimming were determined from the DNA. The sample profile shows more than 1.2 million clones; approximately 98.5% of them were found once. The top ten hold about 0.34% of the sample.

For this clone: Its antigen is still unknown. Per-base quality was not reported, and no clone a single base away is much larger than it. Other DNA variants within this sample encode the same CDR3.

Trimming removed 1 base from V and 9 bases from J, leaving 7 bases between the germline ends. Looking up the germline V gene yields CDR1 SGHAT and CDR2 FQNNGV. The CDR3 starts with the cysteine, ends with the phenylalanine, and has 12 residues. Here the CDR3 DNA is all that survives: 36 bases in frame from base 1. The TCR comes from a man aged 25-45 years in good health. The V gene is TRBV11-2 and the J gene is TRBJ1-5, with no D gene named confidently. Sequenced input: naive CD4+ T cells sorted from blood. What the cell subset or site label conveys for this sample: CD45RA+ positively selected. The DNA is as follows: TGTGCCAGCAGCTTAGGGGGAGGGCCCCAGCATTTT. Protein translation: CASSLGGGPQHF.